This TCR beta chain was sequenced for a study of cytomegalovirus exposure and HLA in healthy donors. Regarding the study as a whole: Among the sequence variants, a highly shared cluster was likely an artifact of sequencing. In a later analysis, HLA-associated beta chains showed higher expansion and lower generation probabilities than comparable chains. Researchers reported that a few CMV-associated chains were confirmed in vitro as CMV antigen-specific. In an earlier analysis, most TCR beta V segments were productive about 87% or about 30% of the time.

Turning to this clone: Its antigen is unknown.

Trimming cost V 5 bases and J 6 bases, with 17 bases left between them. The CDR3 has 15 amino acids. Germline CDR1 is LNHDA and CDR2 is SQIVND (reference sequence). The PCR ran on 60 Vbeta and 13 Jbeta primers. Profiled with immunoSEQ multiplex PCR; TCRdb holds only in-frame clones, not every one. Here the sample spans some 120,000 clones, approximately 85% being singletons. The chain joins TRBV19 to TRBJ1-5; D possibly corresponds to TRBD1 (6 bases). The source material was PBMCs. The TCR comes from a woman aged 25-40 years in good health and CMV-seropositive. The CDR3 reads CASSGLGTTGQPQHF. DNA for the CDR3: TGTGCCAGTAGTGGATTGGGGACAACGGGTCAGCCCCAGCATTTT.